The 18 T cell receptor beta chains below come from one sample, sequenced in a study of T cell clonality in common variable immunodeficiency. Antigens of these TCRs are unknown. Only in-frame clones appear in the TCRdb table, and some are missing; sequencing was by immunoSEQ multiplex PCR. The sample yields about 19,000 clones, without any singletons. General observations from the study: In common variable immunodeficiency, TCR beta chains reportedly carried fewer deletions and N-nucleotide insertions.

The sequenced sample was peripheral blood mononuclear cells. The receptors shown here come from a human donor with common variable immunodeficiency.

A word on this clone: The CDR3 is cut off 3 residues early in the read; its end comes from the germline J gene. The V gene is TRBV7-9, the J gene TRBJ2-7; tentatively, D is TRBD1 (5 bases). CDR1 and CDR2 (germline): SEHNR, FQNEAQ (reference sequence). This CDR3 has 13 residues. V lost 9 bases to trimming and J lost 6 bases, with 18 bases between them. CDR3 bases read: TGTGCCAGGGGGCGACCCAAGGTTTCCGAG. Its translation is CARGRPKVSE. The whole CDR3 region reads CARGRPKVSEQYF. The full variable domain, with the rest looked up from reference TRBV7-9 and TRBJ2-7, is DTGVSQNPRHKITKRGQNVTFRCDPISEHNRLYWYRQTLGQGPEFLTYFQNEAQLEKSRLLSDRFSAERPKGSFSTLEIQRTEQGDSAMYLCARGRPKVSEQYFGPGTRLTVT.

Concerning this clone itself: The read is 3 residues too short to cover the CDR3 end, so that end is filled in from the germline J gene. The chain recombines TRBV7-3 with TRBJ2-7, with 10 bases fitting TRBD1. With 0 bases clipped from V and 5 bases from J, the junction kept 10 bases outside the gene matches. The CDR3 is 17 residues long. Germline CDR1 reads SGHTA; CDR2 reads FQGTGA. CDR3 sequence reads: CASSLTGSGTGDNEQYF. Partial CDR3 DNA: TGTGCCAGCAGCTTAACGGGATCCGGGACAGGGGACAACGAG.

Regarding this clone: Read sequence stops 3 residues before the CDR3 end, and the germline J gene provides the missing end. The chain is built from TRBV18 and TRBJ2-7, with 8 bases aligning to TRBD1. The trim removed 4 bases at V and 2 bases at J, leaving 7 bases unmatched. This CDR3 is 15 amino acids long. The V gene's germline CDR1 is KGHSH and CDR2 LQKENI. Incomplete CDR3 DNA: TGTGCCAGCTCACGCGGCGGGACAGGTACCTACGAG. Amino acid sequence: CASSRGGTGTYE. In full, the CDR3 is CASSRGGTGTYEQYF.

Note on this clone: Read data end 3 residues before the CDR3 end; the end is taken from the germline J gene. The chain links TRBV2 to TRBJ1-5; 7 nucleotides agree with TRBD1. CDR3 length equals 14 residues. V was pared by 7 bases and J by 3 bases, with 6 bases of the junction left unmatched. Germline V gene sequence: CDR1 SNHLY, CDR2 FYNNEI. The CDR3 loop is CASNGGQFNQPQHF. The DNA read from the CDR3 is TGTGCCAGCAATGGGGGACAGTTCAATCAGCCC.

This clone was seen a handful of times. The observed sequence ends 3 residues before the CDR3 terminus, with the missing tail filled in from the germline J gene. The chain recombines TRBV19 with TRBJ2-1; TRBD2 matches at 10 bases. After removal of 3 bases from V and 7 bases from J, the junction contained 15 bases not matched to a gene. The CDR3 length is 18 residues. Germline CDR1 and CDR2: LNHDA and SQIVND (reference sequence). The sequenced CDR3 bases are TGTGCCAGTAGTATTGGCCTAGCGGGAGATTTTTCGGGAAATGAG. It translates to CASSIGLAGDFSGNE. The whole CDR3 reads CASSIGLAGDFSGNEQFF.

To note about this clone: The missing CDR3 end, 3 residues past where the read stops, is filled in from the germline J gene. The gene calls are TRBV19 and TRBJ1-2; TRBD1 matches 7 bases. CDR3 size: 16 residues. CDR1 is LNHDA and CDR2 is SQIVND in the germline V gene (reference sequence). Losses at the gene ends were 6 bases for V and 3 bases for J; bases not matched to a gene: 13. CDR3 loop: CASSAKTGRVYYGYTF. The part of the CDR3 DNA that was read is TGTGCCAGTAGCGCCAAGACAGGGAGGGTGTACTATGGC.

A few counts support this clone. With the read ending 3 residues before the CDR3 end, the germline J gene is used to fill in that end. The same CDR3 can be traced to other DNA sequences in this sample. This chain joins TRBV30 and TRBJ2-1, with 7 bases that match TRBD1. The CDR3 consists of 12 residues. The J segment lost 6 bases and the V segment lost 2 bases, leaving 1 base of the junction unmatched. The germline gives CDR1 GTSNPN, CDR2 SVGIG (reference sequence). The DNA read from the CDR3 is TGTGCCTGGAGTAGACAGGGCAATGAG. This codes for CAWSRQGNE. The entire CDR3 sequence reads CAWSRQGNEQFF.

This clone was seen only a few times. The read ends 3 residues before the CDR3 terminus; that terminus is restored from the germline J gene. Other DNA sequences of this sample code for an identical CDR3. The V and J genes are TRBV6-1 and TRBJ2-5, with 7 bases that match TRBD2. Per germline, CDR1 MNHNS and CDR2 SASEGT. With 3 bases clipped from V and 4 bases from J, the junction kept 5 bases outside the gene matches. There are 14 residues in the CDR3. CDR3 residues: CASSDGGSVETQYF. CDR3 DNA, as far as it was read: TGTGCCAGCAGTGATGGCGGGAGCGTAGAGACC.

This clone appeared a few times. Read sequence stops 3 residues before the CDR3 end, and the germline J gene provides the missing end. Other DNA variants within this sample encode the same CDR3. J is TRBJ2-4 and V is TRBV18; the D is unclear. Germline V gene lookup returns CDR1 KGHSH and CDR2 LQKENI. The CDR3 has 14 residues. V was clipped by 3 bases and J by 1 base, with 7 bases between them. The DNA read from the CDR3 is TGTGCCAGCTCACCCGCCGGTGCCAAAAACATT. Translating it yields CASSPAGAKNI. The CDR3 in full is CASSPAGAKNIQYF.

This clone was seen a few times. The sequenced fragment ends 3 residues before the CDR3 boundary, so the rest is inferred from the germline J gene. The chain combines TRBV7-9 with TRBJ2-7; 7 bases align to TRBD2. This CDR3 region has 14 residues. Germline-derived CDR1 and CDR2 are SEHNR and FQNEAQ (reference sequence). J was trimmed by 2 bases and V by 7 bases; bases with no gene match: 8. Here the CDR3 reads CASTIKRGTYEQYF. Partial CDR3 DNA: TGTGCCAGCACCATAAAGCGGGGAACCTACGAG.

This clone was counted between two and nine times. Coverage ceases 3 residues before the CDR3 finishes, and the germline J gene fills in the end. The chain combines TRBV6-4 with TRBJ2-5, with 11 positions matching TRBD2. Germline loops: CDR1 MRHNA, CDR2 SNTAGT. Germline trimming cut 0 bases from V and 6 bases from J; bases unmatched to any gene: 3. CDR3 length: 15 residues. The CDR3 loop is CASSDSTSGSQTQYF. Partial CDR3 DNA: TGTGCCAGCAGTGACTCCACTAGCGGGAGCCAGACC.

This clone has only a few counts. The read terminates 3 residues ahead of where the CDR3 ends, so the germline J gene completes it. The chain employs TRBV18 and TRBJ2-1, with no clear D. CDR3 size: 12 residues. V was cut by 0 bases and J by 8 bases, with 5 bases left in between. Germline V lookup: CDR1 KGHSH, CDR2 LQKENI. CDR3 region: CASSPPLDEQFF. The part of the CDR3 DNA that was read is TGTGCCAGCTCACCACCTCTCGATGAG.

As to this clone: The CDR3 end is not reached by the read, which stops 3 residues before it; the germline J gene fills it in. The V gene is TRBV2, the J gene TRBJ2-3; TRBD1 aligns across 10 bases. This CDR3 region has 15 residues. Germline loops: CDR1 SNHLY, CDR2 FYNNEI. The V gene end was trimmed by 4 bases and the J gene end by 3 bases; junction bases not matched to a gene: 4. CDR3 residues: CASSGQGAETDTQYF. Partial CDR3 DNA: TGTGCCAGCAGTGGACAGGGGGCAGAAACAGATACG.

This clone has more than one count but fewer than ten. The part of the CDR3 DNA that was read is TGTGCCAGCAGCTTAGGTGGGACAGGGCTCTACGAG. The encoded protein is CASSLGGTGLYE. In full, the CDR3 is CASSLGGTGLYEQYF. The chain joins TRBV7-6 to TRBJ2-7, with TRBD1 matching 9 bases. The read is 3 residues too short to cover the CDR3 end, so that end is filled in from the germline J gene. Germline CDR1 SGHVS, CDR2 FNYEAQ. The CDR3 consists of 15 residues. Trimming removed 1 base from V and 3 bases from J; junction bases left unmatched: 4.

The table lists this clone with many counts. Read sequence stops 3 residues before the CDR3 end, and the germline J gene provides the missing end. The gene calls are TRBV29-1 and TRBJ2-7; 9 bases line up with TRBD1. The CDR3 has 13 residues. J was trimmed by 1 base and V by 7 bases; bases with no gene match: 5. Germline V gives CDR1 SQVTM, CDR2 ANQGSEA. The CDR3 bases that were read are TGCAGCGCGGAGGGACAGGGATCCTACGAG. It codes for CSAEGQGSYE. The whole CDR3 region reads CSAEGQGSYEQYF.

The DNA read from the CDR3 is TGTGCCAGCTCACCCCTGCGGACTCCCTACGAG. Translating it yields CASSPLRTPYE. The CDR3 as a whole reads CASSPLRTPYEQYF. V and J are TRBV18 and TRBJ2-7, with D tentatively TRBD2 (5 bases). Read sequence stops 3 residues before the CDR3 end, and the germline J gene provides the missing end. This CDR3 is 14 amino acids long. Per germline, CDR1 KGHSH and CDR2 LQKENI. Trimming removed 3 bases from V and 2 bases from J, with 11 bases in between.

This clone has only a few counts. The DNA ends 3 residues before the CDR3 does, and the rest of the CDR3 is filled in from the germline J gene. The V gene is TRBV7-9, the J gene TRBJ2-1; 9 bases match TRBD1. Germline trimming cut 2 bases from V and 5 bases from J; bases unmatched to any gene: 4. From germline, CDR1 is SEHNR and CDR2 FQNEAQ (reference sequence). This CDR3 contains 15 residues. Partial CDR3 DNA: TGTGCCAGCAGCTTAATTCGGACAGGGGACAATGAG. It encodes CASSLIRTGDNE. The full CDR3 protein reads CASSLIRTGDNEQFF. Together with reference TRBV7-9 and TRBJ2-1, the CDR3 gives the full variable domain: DTGVSQNPRHKITKRGQNVTFRCDPISEHNRLYWYRQTLGQGPEFLTYFQNEAQLEKSRLLSDRFSAERPKGSFSTLEIQRTEQGDSAMYLCASSLIRTGDNEQFFGPGTRLTVL.

This clone was observed at least ten times. The read halts 3 residues ahead of the CDR3 end, with the missing end drawn from the germline J gene. The chain has TRBV5-4 and TRBJ1-2, with D unclear. CDR1 and CDR2 (germline): SGHNT, YYREEE (reference sequence). Trimming stripped 3 bases from V and 4 bases from J, with 10 bases between. The CDR3 contains 13 residues. CDR3 bases read: TGTGCCAGCAGCTCTATGACGGGCTATGGC. This codes for CASSSMTGYG. The complete CDR3 sequence is CASSSMTGYGYTF.